This T cell receptor (beta chain) was documented in a study of blood T cell repertoires in COVID-19. Turning to the study itself: PBMCs, B-cell-depleted T cells, or T cells provided the cDNA or gDNA that made up the material.

Trimming cost V 8 bases and J 5 bases; bases outside gene matches: 10. The CDR3 covers 14 residues. The germline CDR1 and CDR2 sequences are KGHDR and SFDVKD. Cohorts were determined from participant-reported clinical history. Cohort 3 donors were reported recovered after two negative PCRs, clearance, or symptom resolution. TCRdb keeps only in-frame clones here, not all; method: immunoSEQ multiplex PCR. The table shows hundreds of thousands of clones, with around nine tenths occurring only once. Material for sequencing was PBMCs or T cells enriched from blood (not recorded which). This chain links TRBV24-1 with TRBJ1-2; 7 bases are a match to TRBD1. The origin of this receptor is a woman aged 45-65 years who had recovered from COVID-19. CDR3 nucleotides: TGTGCCACCAAGCGGACAGGTAGGAAGTATGGCTACACCTTC. It codes for CATKRTGRKYGYTF.